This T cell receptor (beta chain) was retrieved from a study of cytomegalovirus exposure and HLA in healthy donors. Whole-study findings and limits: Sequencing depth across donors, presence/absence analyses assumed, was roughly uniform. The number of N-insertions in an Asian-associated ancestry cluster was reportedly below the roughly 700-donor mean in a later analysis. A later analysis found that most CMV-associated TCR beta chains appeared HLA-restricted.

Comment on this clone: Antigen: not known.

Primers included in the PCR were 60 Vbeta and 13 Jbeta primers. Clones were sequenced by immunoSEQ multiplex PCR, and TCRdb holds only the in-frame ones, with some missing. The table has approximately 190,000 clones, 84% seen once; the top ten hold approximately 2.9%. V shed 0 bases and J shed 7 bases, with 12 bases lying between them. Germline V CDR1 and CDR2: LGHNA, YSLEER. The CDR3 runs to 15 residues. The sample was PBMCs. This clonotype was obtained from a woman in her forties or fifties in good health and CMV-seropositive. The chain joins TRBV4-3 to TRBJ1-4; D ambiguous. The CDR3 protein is CASSQEEGLSEKLFF. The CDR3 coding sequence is TGCGCCAGCAGCCAAGAGGAGGGTTTATCTGAAAAACTGTTTTTT.